This entry lists 14 T cell receptor beta chains sequenced from one sample in a study of blood T cell repertoires in COVID-19. Profiled with immunoSEQ multiplex PCR; TCRdb holds only in-frame clones, not every one. The repertoire holds about 170,000 clones, over 85% seen once, with approximately 4.6% in the top ten. Sequencing was done on a sample of peripheral blood. These receptors were obtained from a woman between 45 and 65 years old with acute or convalescent COVID-19.

The chain joins TRBV19 to TRBJ2-5; tentatively, D is TRBD2 (6 bases). V gave up 5 bases and J gave up 0 bases, with 16 bases separating them. Germline CDR1 reads LNHDA; CDR2 reads SQIVND (reference sequence). This CDR3 has 16 residues. Here the CDR3 reads CASSALGTVHQETQYF. The CDR3 DNA reads TGTGCCAGTAGTGCCCTCGGGACTGTTCACCAAGAGACCCAGTACTTC.

The rearrangement uses TRBV29-1 and TRBJ1-2; 9 bases agree with TRBD1. This CDR3 comprises 17 residues. Germline CDR1 reads SQVTM; CDR2 reads ANQGSEA. V lost 0 bases to trimming and J lost 8 bases; unmatched junction nucleotides: 16. CDR3 bases: TGCAGCGTTGAAGATAGAAGGACAGGGGCCCCCCACTGGGGCTACACCTTC. This sequence encodes CSVEDRRTGAPHWGYTF.

The CDR3 coding sequence is TGCGCCAGCAGCCTACGGACAGGGCGGGCCACCGGGGAGCTGTTTTTT. Its protein product is CASSLRTGRATGELFF. The chain combines TRBV5-1 with TRBJ2-2, with 8 bases fitting TRBD1. The J segment lost 4 bases and the V segment lost 4 bases, leaving 9 bases of the junction unmatched. Germline V lookup: CDR1 SGHRS, CDR2 YFSETQ. There are 16 residues in the CDR3.

The J gene is TRBJ2-2, the V gene TRBV6-6, with a weak D call TRBD1 (6 bases). From germline, CDR1 is MNHNY and CDR2 SVGAGI (reference sequence). Deletions cut 6 bases from V and 4 bases from J, with 15 bases between. This CDR3 has 15 amino acids. The CDR3 DNA follows: TGTGCCAGCAGGATAAGAACAGGGAGCACCGGGGAGCTGTTTTTT. Protein: CASRIRTGSTGELFF.

The chain uses TRBV19 and TRBJ2-6; D perhaps matches TRBD2 (6 bases). Trimming took 3 bases from V and 0 from J, leaving 12 bases between them. There are 17 residues in the CDR3. CDR1 and CDR2 from the germline V gene are LNHDA and SQIVND (reference sequence). The CDR3 DNA reads TGTGCCAGTAGTATCAAGGGGAGGAGCTCTGGGGCCAACGTCCTGACTTTC. Translation: CASSIKGRSSGANVLTF.

This clone occurred a few times. The chain couples TRBV6-4 to TRBJ2-5; D perhaps matches TRBD2 (6 bases). Trimming removed 4 bases from V and 5 bases from J, with 11 bases in between. The V gene's germline CDR1 is MRHNA and CDR2 SNTAGT. The CDR3 runs to 13 residues. The CDR3, as DNA: TGTGCCAGCAGTGTCGTTGGGGGGGAGACCCAGTACTTC. It codes for CASSVVGGETQYF.

The chain recombines TRBV7-2 with TRBJ1-2, with D possibly being TRBD1 (6 bases). The CDR3 contains 16 residues. The V end was cut by 5 bases, the J end by 6 bases, with 22 bases between. Germline V CDR1 and CDR2: SGHTA, FQGNSA. The CDR3: CASSLDQGSRGHGYTF. CDR3 DNA: TGTGCCAGCAGCCTTGACCAGGGGAGTCGGGGTCATGGCTACACCTTC. The variable domain in full, completed from reference TRBV7-2 and TRBJ1-2, reads GAGVSQSPSNKVTEKGKDVELRCDPISGHTALYWYRQSLGQGLEFLIYFQGNSAPDKSGLPSDRFSAERTGGSVSTLTIQRTQQEDSAVYLCASSLDQGSRGHGYTFGSGTRLTVV.

The chain recombines TRBV10-1 with TRBJ1-2; no firm D call. The CDR3 has 12 residues. The V and J ends lost 4 bases and 5 bases respectively, with 8 bases between them. CDR1 is WNHNN and CDR2 is SYGVQD in the germline V gene (reference sequence). CDR3 region: CASSGTDYGYTF. The CDR3 DNA follows: TGCGCCAGCAGTGGAACAGATTATGGCTACACCTTC.

This chain links TRBV6-5 with TRBJ2-7; 11 bases line up with TRBD1. This CDR3 has 16 residues. In germline, CDR1 is MNHEY, CDR2 SVGAGI. V lost 0 bases, J lost 4 bases, and 5 bases stayed unmatched. The chain's CDR3 is CASSYSKGQGGYEQYF. The CDR3 DNA sequence: TGTGCCAGCAGTTACTCGAAGGGACAGGGGGGGTACGAGCAGTACTTC.

This chain connects TRBV30 to TRBJ2-1, with TRBD2 matching 12 bases. Germline V gene sequence: CDR1 GTSNPN, CDR2 SVGIG (reference sequence). The CDR3 is 16 amino acids. V lost 1 base and J lost 4; bases outside the gene matches: 5. In nucleotides, the CDR3 is TGTGCCTGGAGTGGACTAGCGGGAGCTGCATACAATGAGCAGTTCTTC. Translating it yields CAWSGLAGAAYNEQFF.

This clone was seen a single time. The rearrangement links TRBV6-1 to TRBJ2-1, with TRBD2 as a possible D gene (6 bases). V was cut by 3 bases and J by 3 bases, with 12 bases left in between. CDR3 size: 15 residues. Germline CDR1 is MNHNS and CDR2 is SASEGT. The CDR3 reads CASSDLGGLYNEQFF. CDR3 coding DNA: TGTGCCAGCAGTGACCTCGGGGGTCTCTACAATGAGCAGTTCTTC.

DNA for the CDR3: TGTGCTAGTGGTGAAAGGAGGGTCTCTGGAAACACCATATATTTT. Amino acids: CASGERRVSGNTIYF. The chain is built from TRBV12-5 and TRBJ1-3; D not certain. V lost 5 bases to trimming and J lost 0 bases, with 11 bases between them. The CDR3 is 15 amino acids. The germline V gene encodes CDR1 LGHNT and CDR2 FRNRAP.

The chain carries TRBV10-2 and TRBJ1-5; 7 bases are shared with TRBD1. The J segment lost 3 bases and the V segment lost 2 bases, leaving 7 bases of the junction unmatched. The CDR3 length is 16 residues. The V gene's germline CDR1 is WSHSY and CDR2 SAAADI. CDR3 bases: TGCGCCAGCAGTGAGGGGCAACAGGGGATCAATCAGCCCCAGCATTTT. The encoded protein is CASSEGQQGINQPQHF.

This chain connects TRBV10-3 to TRBJ1-6; D call uncertain. Trimming stripped 2 bases from V and 7 bases from J, with 9 bases between. This CDR3 comprises 14 residues. Germline V CDR1 and CDR2: ENHRY, SYGVKD. The CDR3 protein is CAISEGGRNSPLHF. In DNA form, the CDR3 reads TGTGCCATCAGTGAGGGAGGGAGAAATTCACCCCTCCACTTT.